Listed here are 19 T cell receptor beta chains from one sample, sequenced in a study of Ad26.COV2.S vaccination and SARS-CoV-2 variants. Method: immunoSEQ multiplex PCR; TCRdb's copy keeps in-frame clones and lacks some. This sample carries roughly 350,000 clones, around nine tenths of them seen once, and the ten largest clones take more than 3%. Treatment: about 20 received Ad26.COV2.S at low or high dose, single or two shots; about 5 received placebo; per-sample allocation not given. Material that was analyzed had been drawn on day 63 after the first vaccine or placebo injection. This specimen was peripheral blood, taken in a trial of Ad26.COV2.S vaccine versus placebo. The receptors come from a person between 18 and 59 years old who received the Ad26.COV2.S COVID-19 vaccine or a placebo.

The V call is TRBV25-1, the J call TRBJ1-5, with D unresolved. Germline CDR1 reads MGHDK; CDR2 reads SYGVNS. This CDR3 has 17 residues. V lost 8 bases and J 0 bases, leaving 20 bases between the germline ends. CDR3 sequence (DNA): TGTGCCAGCCCCATCTTATCCCTCGGGGTTAGCAATCAGCCCCAGCATTTT. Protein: CASPILSLGVSNQPQHF.

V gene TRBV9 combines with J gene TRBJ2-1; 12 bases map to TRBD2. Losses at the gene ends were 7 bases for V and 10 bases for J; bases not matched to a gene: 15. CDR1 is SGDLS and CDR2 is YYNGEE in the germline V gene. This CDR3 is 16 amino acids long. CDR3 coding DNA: TGTGCCAGCGGTTTTCGGCTAGCGGGGGGGCCGGGAGAGCAGTTCTTC. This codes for CASGFRLAGGPGEQFF. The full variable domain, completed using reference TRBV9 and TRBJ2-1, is DSGVTQTPKHLITATGQRVTLRCSPRSGDLSVYWYQQSLDQGLQFLIQYYNGEERAKGNILERFSAQQFPDLHSELNLSSLELGDSALYFCASGFRLAGGPGEQFFGPGTRLTVL.

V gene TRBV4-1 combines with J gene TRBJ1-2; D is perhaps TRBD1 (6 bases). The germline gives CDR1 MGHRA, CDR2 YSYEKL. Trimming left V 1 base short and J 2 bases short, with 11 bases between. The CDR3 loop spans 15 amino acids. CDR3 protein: CASSQVGRGNYGYTF. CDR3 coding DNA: TGCGCCAGCAGCCAAGTAGGCAGGGGAAACTATGGCTACACCTTC.

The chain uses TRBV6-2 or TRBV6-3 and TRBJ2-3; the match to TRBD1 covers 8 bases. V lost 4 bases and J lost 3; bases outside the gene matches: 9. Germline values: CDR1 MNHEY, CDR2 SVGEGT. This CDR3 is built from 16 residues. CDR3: CASSSSRTGRTDTQYF. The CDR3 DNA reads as TGTGCCAGCAGTTCATCCCGGACAGGGAGGACAGATACGCAGTATTTT.

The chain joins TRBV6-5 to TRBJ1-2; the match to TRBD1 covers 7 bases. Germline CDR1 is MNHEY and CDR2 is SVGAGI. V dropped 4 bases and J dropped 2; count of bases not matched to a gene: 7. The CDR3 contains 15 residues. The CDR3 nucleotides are TGTGCCAGCAGTTTCCTGGACAGGCGGAACTATGGCTACACCTTC. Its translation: CASSFLDRRNYGYTF.

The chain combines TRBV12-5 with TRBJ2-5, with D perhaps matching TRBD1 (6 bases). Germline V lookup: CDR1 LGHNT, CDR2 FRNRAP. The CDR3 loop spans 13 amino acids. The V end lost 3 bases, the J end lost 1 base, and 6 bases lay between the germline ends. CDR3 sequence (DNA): TGTGCTAGTGGTTTAGGGGGCCAAGAGACCCAGTACTTC. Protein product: CASGLGGQETQYF.

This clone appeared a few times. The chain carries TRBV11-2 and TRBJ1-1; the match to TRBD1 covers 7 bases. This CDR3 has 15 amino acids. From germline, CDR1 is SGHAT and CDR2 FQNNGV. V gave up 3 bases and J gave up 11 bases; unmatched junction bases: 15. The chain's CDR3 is CASSFSGTEAARAFF. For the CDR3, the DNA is TGTGCCAGCAGCTTTTCCGGGACAGAAGCGGCGCGGGCTTTCTTT.

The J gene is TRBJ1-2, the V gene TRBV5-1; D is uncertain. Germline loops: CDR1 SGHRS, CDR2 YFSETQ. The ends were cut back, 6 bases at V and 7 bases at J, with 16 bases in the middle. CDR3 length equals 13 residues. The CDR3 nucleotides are TGCGCCAGCAACCCCGGATGGGAGGGTGGCTACACCTTC. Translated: CASNPGWEGGYTF.

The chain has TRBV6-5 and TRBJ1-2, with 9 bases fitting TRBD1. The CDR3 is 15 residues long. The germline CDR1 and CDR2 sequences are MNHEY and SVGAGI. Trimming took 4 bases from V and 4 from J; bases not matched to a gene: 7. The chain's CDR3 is CASSSSPGQGYGYTF. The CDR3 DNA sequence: TGTGCCAGCAGTTCGTCGCCGGGACAGGGCTATGGCTACACCTTC.

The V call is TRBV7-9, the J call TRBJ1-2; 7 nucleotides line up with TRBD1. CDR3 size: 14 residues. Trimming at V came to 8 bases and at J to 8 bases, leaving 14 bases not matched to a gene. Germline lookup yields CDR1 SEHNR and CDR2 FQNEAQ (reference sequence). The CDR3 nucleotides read TGTGCCAGCCGCCGCCTCACAGGGGTGGAGGGCTACACCTTC. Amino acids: CASRRLTGVEGYTF.

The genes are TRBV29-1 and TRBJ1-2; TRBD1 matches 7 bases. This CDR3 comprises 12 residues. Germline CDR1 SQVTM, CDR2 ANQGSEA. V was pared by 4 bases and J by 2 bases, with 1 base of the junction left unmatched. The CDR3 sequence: CSVAQGNYGYTF. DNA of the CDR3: TGCAGCGTTGCACAGGGGAACTATGGCTACACCTTC.

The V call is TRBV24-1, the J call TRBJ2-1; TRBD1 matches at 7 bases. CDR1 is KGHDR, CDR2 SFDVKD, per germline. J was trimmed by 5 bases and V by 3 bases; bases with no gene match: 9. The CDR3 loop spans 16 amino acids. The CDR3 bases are TGTGCCACCAGTGATCCGGGACAGTCCACCCACAATGAGCAGTTCTTC. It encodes CATSDPGQSTHNEQFF.

CDR3 amino acids: CASSLSRDTATNEKLFF. The CDR3 coding sequence is TGCGCCAGCAGCTTGTCCCGGGACACTGCAACTAATGAAAAACTGTTTTTT. The chain combines TRBV5-1 with TRBJ1-4; D is perhaps TRBD1 (6 bases). This CDR3 is built from 17 residues. Trimming took off 1 base at V and 0 bases at J, with 13 bases between the two ends. Germline V gives CDR1 SGHRS, CDR2 YFSETQ.

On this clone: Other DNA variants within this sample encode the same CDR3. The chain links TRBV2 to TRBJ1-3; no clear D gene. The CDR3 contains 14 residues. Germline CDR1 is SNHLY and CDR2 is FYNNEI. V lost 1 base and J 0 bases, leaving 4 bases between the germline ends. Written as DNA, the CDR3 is TGTGCCAGCAGTGAAGGCAGCTCTGGAAACACCATATATTTT. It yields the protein CASSEGSSGNTIYF.

The CDR3 sequence is CASSGRLDRSTDTQYF. In DNA, the CDR3 is TGTGCCAGCAGCGGACGACTAGACCGTAGCACAGATACGCAGTATTTT. The V and J genes are TRBV4-2 and TRBJ2-3; weak D call: TRBD2 (6 bases). V dropped 5 bases and J dropped 0 bases, with 15 bases sitting between them. The CDR3 is made up of 16 amino acids. Germline loops: CDR1 LGHNA, CDR2 YNFKEQ.

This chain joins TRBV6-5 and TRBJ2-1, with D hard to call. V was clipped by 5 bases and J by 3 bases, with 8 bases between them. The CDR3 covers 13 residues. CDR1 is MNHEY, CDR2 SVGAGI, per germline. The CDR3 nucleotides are TGTGCCAGCAGTATGGACCGCTACAATGAGCAGTTCTTC. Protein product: CASSMDRYNEQFF.

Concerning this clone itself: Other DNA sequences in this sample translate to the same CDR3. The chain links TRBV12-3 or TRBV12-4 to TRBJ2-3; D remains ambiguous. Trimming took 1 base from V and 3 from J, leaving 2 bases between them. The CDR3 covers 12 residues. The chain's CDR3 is CASSLVTDTQYF. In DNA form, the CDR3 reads TGTGCCAGCAGTTTAGTGACAGATACGCAGTATTTT.

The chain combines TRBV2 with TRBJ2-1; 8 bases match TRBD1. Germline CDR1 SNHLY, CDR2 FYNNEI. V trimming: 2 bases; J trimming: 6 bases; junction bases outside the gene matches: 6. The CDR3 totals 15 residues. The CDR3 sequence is CASSEFGQGSNEQFF. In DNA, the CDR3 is TGTGCCAGCAGTGAATTTGGACAGGGTTCCAATGAGCAGTTCTTC.

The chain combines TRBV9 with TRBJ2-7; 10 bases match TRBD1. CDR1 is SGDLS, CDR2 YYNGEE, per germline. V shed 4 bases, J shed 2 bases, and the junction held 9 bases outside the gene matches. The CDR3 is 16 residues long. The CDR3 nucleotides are TGTGCCAGCAGCCCCCTCGGCGGACAGGGGGCCTACGAGCAGTACTTC. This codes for CASSPLGGQGAYEQYF.